Detailed here is one T cell receptor (beta chain). Its specificity is not known. The entry originates in a study of cytomegalovirus exposure and HLA in healthy donors. About the research overall: An early data release held 75 million to 100 million unique TCRs from HLA-typed donors. Study results and limitations: Both high specificity and high sensitivity reportedly marked the classifier's diagnosis of cytomegalovirus status. With further analysis later on, most CMV-associated TCR beta chains appeared HLA-restricted.

V dropped 10 bases and J dropped 6 bases, with 19 bases sitting between them. Germline V gene sequence: CDR1 MNHEY, CDR2 SVGAGI. The CDR3 is 14 residues long. The primer mix had 60 Vbeta and 13 Jbeta primers. Assay: immunoSEQ multiplex PCR; the TCRdb copy retains only in-frame clones and omits some. Of approximately 100,000 clones detected, roughly a tenth appear once; the ten largest clones hold approximately 6%. The sample consisted of PBMCs. The clonotype was recovered from a man aged 35 to 55 in good health and CMV-seropositive. The chain recombines TRBV6-5 with TRBJ2-1, with D possibly being TRBD2 (6 bases). CDR3 sequence reads: CAISKGNGGNEQFF. The CDR3 DNA follows: TGTGCCATCTCGAAGGGGAACGGGGGCAATGAGCAGTTCTTC.